These 3 T cell receptor beta chains came from one sample sequenced in a study of T-cell memory formation after mild COVID-19. TCRdb recomputed calls from the 5' RACE reads with MiXCR, one row per CDR3 protein. The profile covers roughly 300,000 distinct CDR3 sequences, with 7.5% to 9.5% appearing a single time and approximately 22% taken by the ten largest. The sample comprised PBMCs or a T cell subset sorted from them (not recorded which). The receptors stem from a man aged 18-30 years who had mild COVID-19 (a few samples of this study predate the infection). Cell type and time point are not known.

The V gene is TRBV6-2 or TRBV6-3, the J gene TRBJ2-3, with 8 bases fitting TRBD2. The germline CDR1 and CDR2 sequences are MNHEY and SVGEGT. This CDR3 spans 18 amino acids. The J segment lost 0 bases and the V segment lost 2 bases, leaving 10 bases of the junction unmatched. The CDR3 loop is CASSYRPAGDPSTDTQYF. CDR3 nucleotide sequence: TGTGCCAGCAGTTACCGCCCAGCGGGGGACCCTAGCACAGATACGCAGTATTTT.

The J gene is TRBJ2-7, the V gene TRBV5-4; 9 bases are shared with TRBD1. Trimming at V came to 4 bases and at J to 7 bases, leaving 9 bases not matched to a gene. The CDR3 sequence is 14 residues long. Germline V CDR1 and CDR2: SGHNT, YYREEE (reference sequence). The CDR3 here is CASSPDRGGREQYV. The CDR3 DNA follows: TGTGCCAGCAGCCCGGACAGGGGAGGGAGAGAGCAGTACGTC.

This clonotype showed up just once. The V call is TRBV5-5, the J call TRBJ2-7; 7 nucleotides align to TRBD1. The CDR3 covers 14 residues. Germline trimming cut 4 bases from V and 6 bases from J; bases unmatched to any gene: 10. Germline V gene data show CDR1 as SGHKS and CDR2 as YYEKEE (reference sequence). The CDR3 loop reads CASSRSPGGSEQYV. The CDR3 coding sequence is TGTGCCAGCAGCCGGTCCCCAGGGGGTTCCGAGCAGTACGTC.